This record concerns one T cell receptor beta chain sequence. CDR1 SGHAT and CDR2 FQNNGV come from the germline V gene. The CDR3 loop spans 15 amino acids. With V trimmed by 7 bases and J by 2 bases, 9 bases remained unmatched. This table comes from immunoSEQ multiplex PCR, and its TCRdb copy is limited to in-frame clones, with some not included. This table has some 21,000 clones, approximately 90% appearing once. The source of the sample is a study of blood T cell repertoires in COVID-19. Whole-study context: The study drew acute and convalescent COVID-19 samples from the United States, Italy and Spain. PBMCs, B-cell-depleted T cells, or T cells were the source of the cDNA or gDNA that made up the material.

The V gene is TRBV11-2, the J gene TRBJ2-7; 9 bases line up with TRBD2. The receptor's source is a woman over 75 with active or convalescent COVID-19. Sequencing was carried out using peripheral blood. The CDR3 coding sequence is TGTGCCAGCAACCAGGAGGAGCGGGGGGCCTACGAGCAGTACTTC. It translates to CASNQEERGAYEQYF.